Listed below are T cell receptor beta chains from one sample, sequenced in a study of blood T cell repertoires in COVID-19. Sequencing was performed with immunoSEQ multiplex PCR; in TCRdb, only in-frame clones are kept and a portion is missing. The sample carries about 200,000 clones, roughly 80% recorded once. Sample: peripheral blood. The receptors stem from a human donor in a cohort sampled during active COVID-19. CDR3s include the opening cysteine and the closing phenylalanine or tryptophan. D genes are given only for firm matches. Size is stated for part of the rows, as once, few or many counts, or as a class when the clone is expanded.

v_call	clone_size	j_call	d_call	cdr3_aa	cdr3_nt
TRBV14	NA	TRBJ1-4	TRBD1	CASPNPGQGIGYEKLFF	TGTGCCAGCCCTAATCCGGGACAGGGAATTGGTTATGAAAAACTGTTTTTT
TRBV6-2/TRBV6-3	NA	TRBJ2-4	NA	CASSYSPTSALAKNIQYF	TGTGCCAGCAGTTACTCTCCCACCAGCGCGCTAGCCAAAAACATTCAGTACTTC
TRBV4-1	NA	TRBJ2-1	NA	CASSFIILGTYNEQFF	TGCGCCAGCAGCTTCATCATACTAGGGACCTACAATGAGCAGTTCTTC
TRBV28	NA	TRBJ1-1	TRBD1	CASSLRDRGLRRGGVGEAFF	TGTGCCAGCAGTTTAAGGGACAGGGGGCTAAGGAGGGGCGGGGTCGGTGAAGCTTTCTTT
TRBV18	NA	TRBJ2-7	NA	CASSLAGPSYEQYF	TGTGCCAGCTCACTGGCTGGCCCTTCCTACGAGCAGTACTTC
TRBV19	NA	TRBJ2-1	TRBD2	CASSTSGRGDEQFF	TGTGCCAGTAGTACTAGCGGGAGGGGGGATGAGCAGTTCTTC
TRBV28	NA	TRBJ2-7	TRBD1	CASSSLLPGTGGNEQYF	TGTGCCAGCAGCTCATTACTCCCCGGGACAGGGGGCAACGAGCAGTACTTC
TRBV3-1/TRBV3-2	few	TRBJ1-2	TRBD1	CASSRTGYGYTF	TGTGCCAGCAGCCGGACAGGGTATGGCTACACCTTC
TRBV6-1	NA	TRBJ1-1	NA	CASSEAGRGTEAFF	TGTGCCAGCAGTGAAGCCGGACGGGGCACTGAAGCTTTCTTT
TRBV5-5	NA	TRBJ1-5	TRBD1	CASSGQGNQPQHF	TGTGCCAGCAGCGGACAGGGAAATCAGCCCCAGCATTTT
TRBV27	once	TRBJ1-4	TRBD1	CASSLTWDRSRTNEKLFF	TGTGCCAGCAGTTTAACGTGGGACAGGAGTAGGACTAATGAAAAACTGTTTTTT
TRBV28	NA	TRBJ1-5	TRBD1	CASSPTDRGNQPQHF	TGTGCCAGCAGCCCTACCGACAGGGGCAATCAGCCCCAGCATTTT
TRBV7-2	NA	TRBJ2-1	TRBD2	CASSLEASGDNEQFF	TGTGCCAGCAGCTTAGAGGCTAGCGGGGACAATGAGCAGTTCTTC
TRBV9	few	TRBJ2-2	TRBD2	CASSVGRGLAGGPTGELFF	TGTGCCAGCAGCGTAGGACGGGGACTAGCGGGAGGCCCTACCGGGGAGCTGTTTTTT
TRBV3-1/TRBV3-2	NA	TRBJ1-5	TRBD1	CASSPRTGNQPQHF	TGTGCCAGCAGCCCCCGGACAGGGAACCAGCCCCAGCATTTT
TRBV4-3	NA	TRBJ2-1	TRBD1	CASSQGQGAVGSSEQFF	TGCGCCAGCAGCCAAGGTCAGGGGGCGGTCGGGAGCTCTGAGCAGTTCTTC
TRBV9	NA	TRBJ2-1	TRBD2	CASSVDAVRASGNNEQFF	TGTGCCAGCAGCGTAGACGCGGTCAGGGCTAGCGGTAACAATGAGCAGTTCTTC
TRBV5-1	few	TRBJ1-2	TRBD1	CASSLGQGAYGYTF	TGCGCCAGCAGCTTGGGACAGGGAGCTTATGGCTACACCTTC
TRBV27	few	TRBJ2-7	NA	CASSFLRGEQYF	TGTGCCAGCAGTTTTCTCCGAGGGGAGCAGTACTTC